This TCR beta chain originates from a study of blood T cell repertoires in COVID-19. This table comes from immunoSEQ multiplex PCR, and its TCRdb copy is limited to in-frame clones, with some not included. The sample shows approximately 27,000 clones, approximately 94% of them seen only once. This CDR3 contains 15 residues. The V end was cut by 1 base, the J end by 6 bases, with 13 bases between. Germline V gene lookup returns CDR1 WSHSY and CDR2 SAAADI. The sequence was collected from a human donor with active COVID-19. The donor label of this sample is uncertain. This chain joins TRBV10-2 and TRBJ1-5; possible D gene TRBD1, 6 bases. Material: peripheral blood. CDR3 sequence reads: CASSEWQGMGQPQHF. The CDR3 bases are TGCGCCAGCAGTGAGTGGCAGGGGATGGGTCAGCCCCAGCATTTT.